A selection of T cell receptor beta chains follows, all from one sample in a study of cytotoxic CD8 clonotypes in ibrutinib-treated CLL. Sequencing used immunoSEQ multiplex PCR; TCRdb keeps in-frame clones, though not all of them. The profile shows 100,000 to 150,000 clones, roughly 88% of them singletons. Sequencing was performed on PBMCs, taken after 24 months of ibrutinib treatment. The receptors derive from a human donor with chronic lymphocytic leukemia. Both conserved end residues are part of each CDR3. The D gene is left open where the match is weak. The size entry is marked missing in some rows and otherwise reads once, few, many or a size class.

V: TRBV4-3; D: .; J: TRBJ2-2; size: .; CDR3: CASSQASGLPTGELFF; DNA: TGCGCCAGCAGCCAAGCCTCGGGACTGCCTACCGGGGAGCTGTTTTTT
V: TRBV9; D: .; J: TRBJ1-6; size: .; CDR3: CASSPVAGGLSPLHF; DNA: TGTGCCAGCAGCCCCGTTGCGGGCGGGCTTTCACCCCTCCACTTT
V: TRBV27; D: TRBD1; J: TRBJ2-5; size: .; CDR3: CASSPGTGVEGEETQYF; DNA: TGTGCCAGCAGTCCCGGGACAGGGGTTGAAGGTGAAGAGACCCAGTACTTC
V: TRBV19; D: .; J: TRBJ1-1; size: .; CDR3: CASSPSFGTEAFF; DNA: TGTGCCAGTAGTCCATCTTTCGGCACTGAAGCTTTCTTT
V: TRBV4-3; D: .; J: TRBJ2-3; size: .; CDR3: CASSLRLEGTDTQYF; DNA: TGCGCCAGCAGCCTTCGACTAGAGGGCACAGATACGCAGTATTTT
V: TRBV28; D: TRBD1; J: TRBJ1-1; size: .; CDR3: CASSLPGQVIAFF; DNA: TGTGCCAGCAGCTTACCGGGACAGGTTATTGCTTTCTTT
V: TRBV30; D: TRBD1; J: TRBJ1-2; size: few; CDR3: CAWTDRDGRGYTF; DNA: TGTGCCTGGACCGACAGGGACGGGCGAGGCTACACCTTC
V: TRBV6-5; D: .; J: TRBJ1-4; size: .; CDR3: CASSYGGLGNEKLFF; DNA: TGTGCCAGCAGTTACGGGGGCTTGGGAAATGAAAAACTGTTTTTT
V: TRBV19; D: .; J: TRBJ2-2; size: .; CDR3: CASSIERQITGELFF; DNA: TGTGCCAGTAGTATAGAAAGACAGATAACCGGGGAGCTGTTTTTT
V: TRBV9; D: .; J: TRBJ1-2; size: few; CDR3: CASSVESTNYGYTF; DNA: TGTGCCAGCAGCGTGGAGTCAACAAACTATGGCTACACCTTC
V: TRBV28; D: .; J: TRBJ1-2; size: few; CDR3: CASTGEGVYGYTF; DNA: TGTGCCAGCACCGGGGAGGGGGTCTATGGCTACACCTTC
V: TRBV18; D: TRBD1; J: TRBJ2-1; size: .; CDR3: CASSSTGNEQFF; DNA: TGTGCCAGCTCATCGACAGGGAATGAGCAGTTCTTC
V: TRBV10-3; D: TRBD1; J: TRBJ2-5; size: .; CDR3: CAISATGGGETQYF; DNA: TGTGCCATCAGTGCCACAGGGGGCGGCGAGACCCAGTACTTC
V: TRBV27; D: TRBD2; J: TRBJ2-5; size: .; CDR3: CASRLAGEETQYF; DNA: TGTGCCAGCAGACTAGCGGGAGAAGAGACCCAGTACTTC
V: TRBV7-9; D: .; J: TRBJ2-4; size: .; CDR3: CASSLSQGNIQYF; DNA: TGTGCCAGCAGCTTATCACAGGGAAACATTCAGTACTTC
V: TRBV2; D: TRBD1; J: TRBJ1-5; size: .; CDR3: CASSTSSGQGISPGIVSQHF; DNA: TGTGCCAGCAGCACAAGTTCCGGACAGGGGATATCCCCCGGGATAGTGTCCCAGCATTTT
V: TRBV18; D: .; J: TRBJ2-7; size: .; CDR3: CASSPPGSGLPGVEQYF; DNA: TGTGCCAGCTCACCTCCTGGCTCGGGACTCCCGGGGGTCGAGCAGTACTTC
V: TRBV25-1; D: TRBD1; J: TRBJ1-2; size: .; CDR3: CASSEYRLGGQGAGYTF; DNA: TGTGCCAGCAGTGAATATAGGTTGGGTGGACAGGGGGCTGGCTACACCTTC
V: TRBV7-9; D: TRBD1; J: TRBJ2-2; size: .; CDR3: CASRPHRGYTGELFF; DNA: TGTGCCAGCCGCCCCCACAGGGGCTACACCGGGGAGCTGTTTTTT
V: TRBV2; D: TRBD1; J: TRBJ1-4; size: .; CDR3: CASILQGSTNEKLFF; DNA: TGTGCCAGCATCTTACAGGGGTCAACTAATGAAAAACTGTTTTTT
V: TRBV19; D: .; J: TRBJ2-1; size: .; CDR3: CASSITAEQFF; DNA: TGTGCCAGTAGTATTACTGCTGAGCAGTTCTTC
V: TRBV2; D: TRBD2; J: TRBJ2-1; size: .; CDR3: CASNPGTSGVPGQFF; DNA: TGTGCCAGCAACCCCGGGACTAGCGGGGTCCCGGGGCAGTTCTTC
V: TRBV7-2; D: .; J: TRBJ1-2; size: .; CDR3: CASSPMTDYGYTF; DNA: TGTGCCAGCAGCCCTATGACTGACTATGGCTACACCTTC
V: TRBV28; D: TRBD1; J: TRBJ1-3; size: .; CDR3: CASRARGQGPSGNTIYF; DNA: TGTGCCAGCAGAGCTAGAGGACAGGGTCCCTCTGGAAACACCATATATTTT
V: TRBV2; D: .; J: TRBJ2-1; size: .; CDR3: CASSPRMAVSYNEQFF; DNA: TGTGCCAGCAGTCCAAGGATGGCGGTCTCATACAATGAGCAGTTCTTC
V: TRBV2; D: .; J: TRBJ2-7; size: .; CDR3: CASSPRGYEQYF; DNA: TGTGCCAGCAGCCCCCGGGGCTACGAGCAGTACTTC
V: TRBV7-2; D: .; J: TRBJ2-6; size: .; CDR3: CASSFVTGSGANVLTF; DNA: TGTGCCAGCAGCTTCGTTACAGGTTCTGGGGCCAACGTCCTGACTTTC
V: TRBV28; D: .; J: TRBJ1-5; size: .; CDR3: CASSLGAGLSQHF; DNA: TGTGCCAGCAGTTTAGGGGCAGGTCTGTCCCAGCATTTT
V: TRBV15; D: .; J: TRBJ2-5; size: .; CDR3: CATSRDLGGVGETQYF; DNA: TGTGCCACCAGCAGAGATCTCGGAGGGGTTGGGGAGACCCAGTACTTC
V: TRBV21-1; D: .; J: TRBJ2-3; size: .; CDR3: CASSNGRQNHSTDTQYF; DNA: TGTGCCAGCAGCAACGGCAGGCAGAATCATAGCACAGATACGCAGTATTTT
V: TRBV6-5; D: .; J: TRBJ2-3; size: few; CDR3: CASSYQGGRTDTQYF; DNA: TGTGCCAGCAGTTACCAAGGAGGGCGCACAGATACGCAGTATTTT
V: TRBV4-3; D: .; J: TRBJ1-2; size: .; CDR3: CASSPTSDGIYGYTF; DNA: TGCGCCAGCAGCCCAACTTCCGACGGTATCTATGGCTACACCTTC
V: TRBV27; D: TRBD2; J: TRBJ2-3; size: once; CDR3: CASSSGTSTDTQYF; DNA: TGTGCCAGCAGTTCCGGGACTAGTACAGATACGCAGTATTTT
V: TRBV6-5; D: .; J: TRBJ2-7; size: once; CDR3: CASREGAQGEQYF; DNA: TGTGCCAGCAGAGAGGGCGCCCAAGGCGAGCAGTACTTC
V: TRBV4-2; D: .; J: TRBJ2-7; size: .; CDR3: CASSQGSGQSYEQYF; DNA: TGTGCCAGCAGCCAGGGTAGCGGCCAATCCTACGAGCAGTACTTC
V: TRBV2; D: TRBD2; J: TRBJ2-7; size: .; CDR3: CASSVSGSYEQYF; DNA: TGTGCCAGCAGTGTTAGCGGGAGTTACGAGCAGTACTTC
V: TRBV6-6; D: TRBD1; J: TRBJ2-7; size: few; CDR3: CASSVRTGGSYEQYF; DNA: TGTGCCAGCAGTGTCAGGACAGGGGGCTCCTACGAGCAGTACTTC
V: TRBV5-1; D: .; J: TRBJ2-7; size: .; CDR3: CASSLEGRGYEQYF; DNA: TGCGCCAGCAGCTTGGAAGGCAGGGGCTACGAGCAGTACTTC
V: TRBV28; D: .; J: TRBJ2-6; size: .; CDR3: CASSSPNRAGANVLTF; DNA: TGTGCCAGCAGTTCCCCCAATAGGGCTGGGGCCAACGTCCTGACTTTC
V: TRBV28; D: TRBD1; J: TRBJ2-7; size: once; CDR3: CASSLPGQGKKEQYF; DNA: TGTGCCAGCAGTTTACCGGGACAGGGTAAGAAAGAGCAGTACTTC
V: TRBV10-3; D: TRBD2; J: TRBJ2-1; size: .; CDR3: CAITLSSGGAANEQFF; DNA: TGTGCCATCACGCTTTCGAGCGGGGGGGCAGCGAATGAGCAGTTCTTC
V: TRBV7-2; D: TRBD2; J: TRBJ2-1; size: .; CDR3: CASSFGTSGGGEQFF; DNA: TGTGCCAGCAGCTTTGGGACTAGCGGAGGGGGGGAGCAGTTCTTC
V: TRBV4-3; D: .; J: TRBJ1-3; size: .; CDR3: CASSQERGYGNTIYF; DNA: TGCGCCAGCAGCCAAGAGCGGGGGTACGGAAACACCATATATTTT
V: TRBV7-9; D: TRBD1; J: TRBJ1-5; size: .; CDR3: CASSWGTVNSNQPQHF; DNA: TGTGCCAGCAGCTGGGGGACAGTTAATAGCAATCAGCCCCAGCATTTT
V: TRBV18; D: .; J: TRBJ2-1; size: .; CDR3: CASSRPFDGVGHNEQFF; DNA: TGTGCCAGCTCACGGCCCTTTGACGGAGTGGGACACAATGAGCAGTTCTTC
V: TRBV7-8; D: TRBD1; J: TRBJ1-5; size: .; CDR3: CASSIRDRGLNQPQHF; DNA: TGTGCCAGCAGCATCCGGGACAGGGGCCTCAATCAGCCCCAGCATTTT
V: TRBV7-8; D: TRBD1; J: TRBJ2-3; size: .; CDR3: CASSLDRDRDPNTQYF; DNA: TGTGCCAGCAGCCTCGACCGGGACAGGGATCCGAATACGCAGTATTTT
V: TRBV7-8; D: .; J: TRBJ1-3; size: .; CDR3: CASSYGRADSGNTIYF; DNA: TGTGCCAGCAGCTACGGACGGGCCGACTCTGGAAACACCATATATTTT
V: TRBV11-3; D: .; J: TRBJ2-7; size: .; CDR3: CASSLVGDEQYF; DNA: TGTGCCAGCAGCTTAGTAGGCGACGAGCAGTACTTC
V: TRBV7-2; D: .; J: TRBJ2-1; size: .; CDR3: CASSPNTAGNNEQFF; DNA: TGTGCCAGCAGTCCAAATACGGCGGGAAACAATGAGCAGTTCTTC
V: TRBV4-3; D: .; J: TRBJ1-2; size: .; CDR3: CASSQERNRDYGYTF; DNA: TGCGCCAGCAGCCAAGAAAGAAACAGGGATTATGGCTACACCTTC
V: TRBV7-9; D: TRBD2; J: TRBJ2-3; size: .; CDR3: CASTLGGKLAGTDTQYF; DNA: TGTGCCAGCACCCTGGGGGGAAAACTAGCGGGAACAGATACGCAGTATTTT
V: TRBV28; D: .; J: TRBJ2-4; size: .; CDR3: CASSLTPADLAKNIQYF; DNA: TGTGCCAGCAGTTTAACCCCAGCGGATTTAGCCAAAAACATTCAGTACTTC
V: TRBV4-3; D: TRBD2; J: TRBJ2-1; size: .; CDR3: CASSQEAGLAASTYNEQFF; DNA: TGCGCCAGCAGCCAAGAAGCAGGACTAGCGGCCTCCACCTACAATGAGCAGTTCTTC
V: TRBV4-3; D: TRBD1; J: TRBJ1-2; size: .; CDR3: CASSPGQGYGYTF; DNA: TGCGCCAGCAGCCCCGGACAGGGCTATGGCTACACCTTC
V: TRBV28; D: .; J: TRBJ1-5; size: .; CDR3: CASTPTGFQPQHF; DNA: TGTGCCAGCACCCCAACAGGGTTTCAGCCCCAGCATTTT
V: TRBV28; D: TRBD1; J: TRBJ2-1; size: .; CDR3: CASSLSGQGSDEQFF; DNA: TGTGCCAGCAGTTTATCGGGACAGGGATCTGATGAGCAGTTCTTC
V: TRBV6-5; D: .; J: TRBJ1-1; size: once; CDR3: CASSYFSRGPRTEAFF; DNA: TGTGCCAGCAGTTACTTTTCTCGGGGCCCGCGAACTGAAGCTTTCTTT
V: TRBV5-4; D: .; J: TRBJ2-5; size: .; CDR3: CASSLEETQYF; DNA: TGTGCCAGCAGCTTGGAGGAGACCCAGTACTTC